This record looks at one T cell receptor (beta chain) sequence and its context. This clonotype was observed a handful of times. What antigen it recognizes has not been identified. The sample holds no much larger clone one base away, and base qualities are not on file. This entry comes from a study of glioma-infiltrating T cells (dated by TCRdb to 2015 to 2016). In the study overall: Sequencing of TCR alpha- and beta-chain repertoires was performed on glioma tissue, on non-neoplastic brain tissue, and on matched peripheral blood mononuclear cells. To gauge divergence between tissue and blood T-cell populations, every tissue-infiltrating repertoire was compared against the peripheral blood repertoire from the same patient. The paired cohort comprised three low-grade glioma patients, 7 or 8 primary glioblastoma patients and three non-glioma patients contributing non-neoplastic brain tissue. What the work shows at the level of the full study, not this receptor alone: VJ-independent divergence between tissue and blood was found to be below expectation in non-neoplastic patients but above expectation in all gliomas, particularly low-grade gliomas. The group comparisons were based on small numbers of patients: three non-neoplastic, three low-grade glioma and fewer than ten glioblastoma patients. Very few CDR3 sequences were found to be shared between tissue and blood, and this scarcity was attributed to high CDR3 diversity and limited sampling.

TCR alpha and beta CDR3 regions were amplified with the iRepertoire nested amplicon-rescue multiplex PCR (arm-PCR) platform from RNA. For one-step reverse transcription and amplification, about 95-400 ng of tissue mRNA or PBMC total RNA was used as input. Following bead purification, Illumina adapters were added by a secondary multiplex PCR, and the libraries were gel-purified between 200 and 400 bp. Internal 6-nucleotide barcodes were carried by the libraries and were used for demultiplexing. Sequencing of libraries was performed on an Illumina MiSeq with 2x220 or 2x250 nucleotide paired-end reads. Per the original workflow: FLASH 1.2.11 was used to merge paired reads, and BWA-MEM then aligned the reads to the GRCh37 human genome before TRA and TRB reads were extracted. For V and J assignment, an IMGT-derived reference of cassette sequences and CDR3 motifs that included pseudogenes was used. Three-frame translation of reads was performed, and productive CDR3s were defined as those with a C...FGXG motif and no stop codons. Unique combinations of V-J cassette pair and CDR3 amino acid sequence were defined as clonotypes. Reads were filtered by Hamming distance, with the threshold set by the sequence error rate of each sample in mapped regions. TCRdb reran the public reads through fastp at Q25 and MiXCR, keeping productive beta chains. Each entry merges the rows of one CDR3 protein and shows their most common DNA and genes. Here the V and J calls rest on TCRdb's processing, not on the authors' analysis. This sample lists 100,000 to 150,000 distinct CDR3 sequences; about 25% were detected once. Of the sample, around a quarter is held by the ten largest clones.

The CDR3 holds 15 amino acids from the cysteine to the phenylalanine. The kept DNA is CDR3 alone, 45 bases in frame from the first base. Between the V and J ends, shortened by 7 bases and 4 bases respectively, the junction contains 18 bases. The rearranged segments are TRBV12-3 or TRBV12-4 and TRBJ2-3; the D gene identity is not certain. Sequencing was carried out using glioma tissue, nonneoplastic brain tissue, or PBMCs (not recorded which). The source of this sequence is a human donor with low-grade glioma or glioblastoma, undergoing nonglioma brain surgery, or in good health (not recorded which). This receptor carries the CDR3 CASIHTKNGADTQYF. The DNA sequence follows: TGTGCCAGCATCCATACGAAAAATGGGGCAGATACGCAGTATTTT.